This TCR beta chain was captured by sequencing in a study of T cells after yellow fever vaccination. Per germline, CDR1 SGHTA and CDR2 FQGNSA. Trimming took off 0 bases at V and 0 bases at J, with 12 bases between the two ends. This CDR3 contains 17 residues. TCRdb redid the calling of the 5' RACE reads with MiXCR, one entry per CDR3 protein. Of approximately 300,000 distinct CDR3 sequences in the sample, about an eighth were seen once. This clonotype originated in a man aged 25 to 40 who received the YFV17D yellow fever vaccine. V and J are TRBV7-2 and TRBJ2-1; a weak D match, TRBD2 (6 bases). The source was CD4+ T cells sorted from PBMCs, collected 45 days after the yellow fever booster vaccination. CDR3 in amino acids: CASSLALRRDSYNEQFF. CDR3 nucleotides: TGTGCCAGCAGCTTAGCGCTTCGGAGGGACTCCTACAATGAGCAGTTCTTC.